Listed here are 24 T cell receptor beta chains from one sample, sequenced in a study of cytomegalovirus exposure and HLA in healthy donors. Amplification used 60 Vbeta primers and 13 Jbeta primers. TCRdb's table, derived via immunoSEQ multiplex PCR, lists solely in-frame clones and lacks some. The top ten clones hold about 1.6% of a sample with around 190,000 clones, around 79% of them seen once. Sequencing used PBMCs. These receptors were collected from a woman aged 45-65 years in good health and CMV-seronegative.

The chain is built from TRBV6-5 and TRBJ2-5; 7 bases match TRBD1. The J call may not be correct, given that the DNA end is closer to TRBJ2-7. The CDR3 runs 14 residues. Germline V lookup: CDR1 MNHEY, CDR2 SVGAGI. The CDR3 DNA reads as TGTGCCAGCAGTTCTCCGGGACAGTTGACCGAGCAGTACTTC. As protein: CASSSPGQLTEQYF.

The chain combines TRBV28 with TRBJ2-5; possible D gene TRBD1, 5 bases. Trimming removed 5 bases from V and 4 bases from J, with 11 bases in between. The CDR3 is made up of 13 amino acids. The V gene's germline CDR1 is MDHEN and CDR2 SYDVKM. CDR3 in amino acids: CASSPSGLETQYF. DNA of the CDR3: TGTGCCAGCAGTCCCTCAGGGCTAGAGACCCAGTACTTC.

This rearrangement joins TRBV19 to TRBJ2-1; a possible D gene is TRBD1 (5 bases). V dropped 6 bases and J dropped 6 bases, with 12 bases sitting between them. Per germline, CDR1 LNHDA and CDR2 SQIVND (reference sequence). The CDR3 spans 13 residues. CDR3 in DNA: TGTGCCAGTAGAAGGGGCCCCCTCAATGAGCAGTTCTTC. It encodes CASRRGPLNEQFF.

As regards this clone: The sample holds other DNA sequences that translate to the same CDR3. This chain joins TRBV6-5 and TRBJ2-6; D ambiguous. Per the germline V gene, CDR1 is MNHEY and CDR2 is SVGAGI. Trimming took off 2 bases at V and 1 base at J, with 6 bases between the two ends. This CDR3 spans 15 amino acids. CDR3 region: CASSYGLSGANVLTF. CDR3 nucleotide sequence: TGTGCCAGCAGTTACGGTCTATCTGGGGCCAACGTCCTGACTTTC.

The V and J genes are TRBV7-9 and TRBJ2-5; possible D gene TRBD2, 5 bases. The CDR3 length is 14 residues. V was pared by 2 bases and J by 2 bases, with 9 bases between. CDR1 and CDR2 from the germline V gene are SEHNR and FQNEAQ (reference sequence). For the CDR3, the DNA is TGTGCCAGCAGCTTACAGAGCGGTCAAGAGACCCAGTACTTC. This gives the protein CASSLQSGQETQYF.

This rearrangement joins TRBV28 to TRBJ1-1, with D maybe TRBD1 (6 bases). The V gene lost 1 base and the J gene lost 3 bases, with 9 bases spanning the gap. The CDR3 is 14 amino acids. Germline values: CDR1 MDHEN, CDR2 SYDVKM. The CDR3 region is CASSLSSGDTEAFF. DNA for the CDR3: TGTGCCAGCAGTTTATCTTCAGGGGACACTGAAGCTTTCTTT.

The V gene is TRBV10-3, the J gene TRBJ1-2; 10 positions agree with TRBD1. With 0 bases clipped from V and 3 bases from J, the junction kept 7 bases outside the gene matches. CDR1 and CDR2 (germline): ENHRY, SYGVKD. This CDR3 comprises 17 residues. CDR3 region: CAISESSGQGRYYGYTF. The DNA of the CDR3 is TGTGCCATCAGTGAGTCGTCGGGACAGGGGCGCTACTATGGCTACACCTTC.

The rearrangement joins TRBV2 to TRBJ2-1; 9 nucleotides agree with TRBD2. V lost 2 bases and J lost 9; bases outside the gene matches: 8. The germline gives CDR1 SNHLY, CDR2 FYNNEI. The CDR3 is 15 amino acids. The CDR3 is CASSEQAGGISEQFF. The CDR3 DNA sequence: TGTGCCAGCAGTGAACAAGCGGGAGGAATCAGTGAGCAGTTCTTC.

The CDR3 bases are TGTGCCAGCAGCTTGGCTCCCGGGACAGCCACCTCCTACGAGCAGTACTTC. This gives the protein CASSLAPGTATSYEQYF. This chain uses TRBV5-6 with TRBJ2-5; 7 bases agree with TRBD1. TRBJ2-7 explains the end of the DNA better; the J call may be wrong. Germline CDR1 reads SGHDT; CDR2 reads YYEEEE. This CDR3 has 17 residues.

The J gene is TRBJ1-2, the V gene TRBV18, with a tentative D call TRBD1 (6 bases). CDR3 length equals 13 residues. Trimming left V 5 bases short and J 6 bases short, with 13 bases between. CDR1 and CDR2 from the germline V gene are KGHSH and LQKENI. CDR3: CASSSGQSDGYTF. Here the CDR3 DNA reads TGTGCCAGCTCATCCGGACAGAGCGATGGCTACACCTTC.

This chain uses TRBV28 with TRBJ1-2; D remains ambiguous. Trimming pared 1 base from V and 4 bases from J, leaving 4 bases between. There are 12 residues in the CDR3. Germline CDR1 reads MDHEN; CDR2 reads SYDVKM. CDR3: CASSLSGYGYTF. For the CDR3, the DNA is TGTGCCAGCAGTTTATCCGGCTATGGCTACACCTTC.

This chain joins TRBV27 and TRBJ2-3, with D perhaps TRBD1 (6 bases). Germline CDR1 MNHEY, CDR2 SMNVEV (reference sequence). The length of the CDR3 is 12 residues. Trimming cost V 9 bases and J 2 bases, with 9 bases left between them. CDR3 sequence: CASQGYTDTQYF. The CDR3 DNA is TGTGCCAGTCAGGGGTACACAGATACGCAGTATTTT.

The genes are TRBV2 and TRBJ2-6, with D tentatively TRBD1 (6 bases). Germline V CDR1 and CDR2: SNHLY, FYNNEI. The CDR3 length is 15 residues. Trimming shortened V by 3 bases and J by 2 bases, and 8 bases separated the two germline ends. In nucleotides, the CDR3 is TGTGCCAGCAGTGAGGGGGCTACTGGGGCCAACGTCCTGACTTTC. This sequence encodes CASSEGATGANVLTF.

In DNA, the CDR3 is TGCGCCAGCCGCGATTTCTCTGGGGCCAACGTCCTGACTTTC. Translated: CASRDFSGANVLTF. This rearrangement joins TRBV5-1 to TRBJ2-6, with D unclear. Trimming cost V 7 bases and J 0 bases, with 8 bases left between them. Germline lookup yields CDR1 SGHRS and CDR2 YFSETQ. The length of the CDR3 is 14 residues.

V gene TRBV7-3 combines with J gene TRBJ2-5; 7 bases match TRBD2. CDR1 is SGHTA and CDR2 is FQGTGA in the germline V gene. The CDR3 is made up of 11 amino acids. V dropped 5 bases and J dropped 7; count of bases not matched to a gene: 1. The CDR3 loop is CASSTGGTQYF. CDR3 nucleotides: TGTGCCAGCAGCACGGGGGGGACCCAGTACTTC.

Of note for this clone: Germline is not matched at one junction end, which may reflect a read error. The chain carries TRBV27 and TRBJ1-5; weak D call: TRBD1 (6 bases). Germline-derived CDR1 and CDR2 are MNHEY and SMNVEV (reference sequence). The CDR3 runs 16 residues. DNA of the CDR3: TGTGCCGGCAGTCCATGGGGGCAGGGAGGCAATCAGCCCCAGCATTTT. Encoded protein: CAGSPWGQGGNQPQHF.

This clone has only a few counts. The chain links TRBV15 to TRBJ2-7, with a weak D call TRBD1 (6 bases). The CDR3 consists of 13 residues. Trimming took 1 base from V and 6 from J, leaving 10 bases between them. Germline assignment: CDR1 LNHNV and CDR2 YYDKDF (reference sequence). CDR3 sequence: CATSRGKGGEQYF. DNA of the CDR3: TGTGCCACCAGCAGAGGGAAAGGGGGCGAGCAGTACTTC. The full variable domain, with the rest looked up from reference TRBV15 and TRBJ2-7, is DAMVIQNPRYQVTQFGKPVTLSCSQTLNHNVMYWYQQKSSQAPKLLFHYYDKDFNNEADTPDNFQSRRPNTSFCFLDIRSPGLGDTAMYLCATSRGKGGEQYFGPGTRLTVT.

The chain carries TRBV6-1 and TRBJ2-7; D is perhaps TRBD1 (5 bases). The CDR3 is 14 amino acids. Trimming pared 7 bases from V and 0 bases from J, leaving 13 bases between. In germline, CDR1 is MNHNS, CDR2 SASEGT. The CDR3 is CASKAYRSSYEQYF. The CDR3 DNA reads TGTGCCAGCAAAGCGTACAGGAGCTCCTACGAGCAGTACTTC.

The rearrangement uses TRBV4-2 and TRBJ1-4; no definite D call. The CDR3 totals 17 residues. In germline, CDR1 is LGHNA, CDR2 YNFKEQ. Trimming left V 1 base short and J 8 bases short, with 20 bases between. CDR3 amino acids: CASSQAPSISTGEKLFF. CDR3 DNA: TGTGCCAGCAGCCAAGCCCCGAGCATTTCCACGGGGGAAAAACTGTTTTTT.

The chain couples TRBV7-2 to TRBJ1-5; 8 nucleotides align to TRBD1. V dropped 7 bases and J dropped 7; count of bases not matched to a gene: 12. CDR3 length equals 15 residues. Per germline, CDR1 SGHTA and CDR2 FQGNSA. DNA of the CDR3: TGTGCCAGCACCCCGGGCAGGGGGCTAAACCAGCCCCAGCATTTT. It yields the protein CASTPGRGLNQPQHF.

The chain uses TRBV5-1 and TRBJ2-7, with TRBD1 matching 7 bases. The CDR3 contains 15 residues. J gave up 2 bases and V 4 bases, and 9 bases lay outside the gene matches. CDR1 and CDR2 (germline): SGHRS, YFSETQ. The CDR3 spells CASSPRDRVAYEQYF. CDR3 DNA sequence: TGCGCCAGCAGCCCCCGTGACAGGGTAGCCTACGAGCAGTACTTC. Using reference TRBV5-1 and TRBJ2-7 for the parts outside the CDR3, the full variable domain is KAGVTQTPRYLIKTRGQQVTLSCSPISGHRSVSWYQQTPGQGLQFLFEYFSETQRNKGNFPGRFSGRQFSNSRSEMNVSTLELGDSALYLCASSPRDRVAYEQYFGPGTRLTVT.

This chain uses TRBV4-1 with TRBJ1-3; no clear D. The CDR3 has 14 amino acids. V was trimmed by 4 bases and J by 7 bases, leaving 14 bases between them. From germline, CDR1 is MGHRA and CDR2 YSYEKL. CDR3 nucleotide sequence: TGCGCCAGCAGCCCCCGGGTCGCGGAGAACACCATATATTTT. It specifies CASSPRVAENTIYF.

In regard to this clone: A much larger clone differs by one base, so this may be a read error. The chain carries TRBV4-1 and TRBJ1-1, with 8 bases matching TRBD1. CDR1 and CDR2 (germline): MGHRA, YSYEKL. The CDR3 length is 16 residues. The CDR3 sequence: CASSHRTGWENAEAFF. The CDR3 DNA reads TGCGCCAGCAGCCACCGGACAGGGTGGGAGAACGCTGAAGCTTTCTTT.

A single count supports this clone. This chain uses TRBV21-1 with TRBJ2-7; TRBD2, the D gene given by the table, was not confirmed from the DNA. TRBV21-1 is deemed a pseudogene. The CDR3 contains 17 residues. Here the CDR3 reads CASSKEDGRECCYEQYF. CDR3 DNA: TGTGCCAGCAGCAAAGAAGACGGGCGGGAGTGTTGCTACGAGCAGTACTTC.